This TCR beta chain was observed in a study of blood T cell repertoires in COVID-19. Enrollment of patients from Seattle took place during active infection, with longitudinal follow-up. Per the study methods: For nucleated cells, counts were estimated from reference gene primer amplification. Here immunoSEQ multiplex PCR was the method, and the copy in TCRdb shows in-frame clones only, minus some. That table gives V, J and clone size, and the DNA gave D and trimming. The table shows around 280,000 clones, with 85% to 90% occurring only once. V was pared by 3 bases and J by 6 bases, with 24 bases between. Germline assignment: CDR1 ENHRY and CDR2 SYGVKD. The CDR3 length is 18 residues.

The clonotype was recovered from a woman aged 25-40 years with COVID-19, enrolled during active disease. The chain uses TRBV10-3 and TRBJ2-1, with a tentative D call TRBD2 (5 bases). The sample taken for sequencing was peripheral blood. For the CDR3, the DNA is TGTGCCATCAGTGACTCCCCCGGGAAAGGCAAGGCCCCCAATGAGCAGTTCTTC. Residues: CAISDSPGKGKAPNEQFF.